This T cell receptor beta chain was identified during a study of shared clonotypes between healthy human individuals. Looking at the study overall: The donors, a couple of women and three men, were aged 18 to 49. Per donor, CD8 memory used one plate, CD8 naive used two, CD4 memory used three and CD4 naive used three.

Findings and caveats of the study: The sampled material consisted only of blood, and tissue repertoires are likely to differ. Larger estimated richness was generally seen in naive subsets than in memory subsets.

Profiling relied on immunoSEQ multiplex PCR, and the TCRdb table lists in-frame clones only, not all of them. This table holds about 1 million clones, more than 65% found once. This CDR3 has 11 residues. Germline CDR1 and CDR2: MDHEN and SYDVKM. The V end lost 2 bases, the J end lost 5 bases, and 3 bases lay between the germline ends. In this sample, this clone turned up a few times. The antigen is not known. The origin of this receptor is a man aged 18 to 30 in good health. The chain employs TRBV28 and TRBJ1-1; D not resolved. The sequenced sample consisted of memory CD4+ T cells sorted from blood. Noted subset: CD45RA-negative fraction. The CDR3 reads CASSLATEAFF. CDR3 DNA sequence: TGTGCCAGCAGTTTAGCAACTGAAGCTTTCTTT. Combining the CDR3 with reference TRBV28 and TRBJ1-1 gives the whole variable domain DVKVTQSSRYLVKRTGEKVFLECVQDMDHENMFWYRQDPGLGLRLIYFSYDVKMKEKGDIPEGYSVSREKKERFSLILESASTNQTSMYLCASSLATEAFFGQGTRLTVV.